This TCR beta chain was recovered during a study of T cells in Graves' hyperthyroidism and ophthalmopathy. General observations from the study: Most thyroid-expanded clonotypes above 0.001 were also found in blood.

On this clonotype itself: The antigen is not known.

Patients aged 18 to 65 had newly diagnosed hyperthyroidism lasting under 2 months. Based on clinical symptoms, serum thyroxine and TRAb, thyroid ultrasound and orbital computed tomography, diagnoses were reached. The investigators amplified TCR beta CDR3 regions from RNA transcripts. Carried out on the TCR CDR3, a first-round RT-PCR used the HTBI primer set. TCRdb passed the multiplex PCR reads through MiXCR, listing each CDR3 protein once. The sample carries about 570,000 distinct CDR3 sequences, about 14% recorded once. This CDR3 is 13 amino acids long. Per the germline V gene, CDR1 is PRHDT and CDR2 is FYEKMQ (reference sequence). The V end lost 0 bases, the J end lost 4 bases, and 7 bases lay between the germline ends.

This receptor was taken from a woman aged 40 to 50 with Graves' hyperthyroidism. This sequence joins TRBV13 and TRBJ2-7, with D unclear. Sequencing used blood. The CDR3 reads CASSLGRNYEQYF. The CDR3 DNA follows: TGTGCCAGCAGCTTAGGCCGGAATTACGAGCAGTACTTC.